This TCR beta chain was recorded in a study of blood T cell repertoires in COVID-19 (dated by TCRdb to between 2020 and 2021). As for the study more broadly: Samples from collaborators originated in the United States, Italy and Spain and spanned both the acute and convalescent phases of COVID-19. The sample metadata nearly always contained a de-identified subject ID, COVID-19 status, age in years and sex. Subjects who had been exposed to COVID-19, were actively infected with it, or had recovered from it provided the deeply sampled blood TCRbeta repertoires that made up the dataset. Where available, HLA class I and class II types were taken from metadata supplied by the sample provider and were not determined by assay-based typing. The prospective study material was composed of cDNA or gDNA derived from T cells, B-cell-depleted T cells, or PBMCs. Samples came from the ongoing ImmuneRACE study (first 160 participants) plus 1,254 subjects from 6 global collaborators. A freely available public database, intended as a resource for researchers studying the immune response to SARS-CoV-2, is where the repertoires were released. General conclusions and limits of the study: The quantity of clinical and demographic metadata differed by source and by participant and was supplied without curation.

Each collaborating institution followed its own protocols to collect whole blood in K2EDTA tubes. For TCRbeta analysis, collaborators shipped samples as frozen whole blood, isolated PBMCs, or DNA extracted from either of those sample types. The CDR3 measures 10 amino acids from cysteine to phenylalanine. Just CDR3 DNA is preserved here, 30 bases in frame from base 1. V ends up 7 bases short and J 8 bases short, with an unmatched junction base count of 1. CDR1 and CDR2 are read off the germline V gene (reference sequence) as MNHNY and SVGAGI. The immunoSEQ Assay, a bias-controlled multiplex PCR, was used to amplify TCRbeta CDR3 regions from genomic DNA. Regarding the original processing steps: The number of nucleated cells in each sample was estimated from the amplification of reference gene primers within the assay. Sequence reads were collapsed and filtered to measure the absolute abundance of every unique TCRbeta CDR3 rearrangement. For each sample, productive Simpson clonality was calculated as the square root of Simpson's diversity index over productive rearrangements. Sourced from immuneACCESS, this table was stored by TCRdb with only in-frame sequences that have V and J called. A share of the clones is absent; for the studies checked, an unresolved V gene accounts for under half, and the remainder has no known explanation. V and J calls and clone size are those listed in that table; D and trimming were worked out from the DNA. For this sample there are about 130,000 clones; roughly 85% appear just once. The ten largest clones take up roughly 6.7% of the sample.

Turning to this clone: There is no known antigen for this receptor. No base quality values were provided; no much bigger clone lies one nucleotide off.

The sample consisted of peripheral blood. This receptor was taken from a man older than 75 with active or convalescent COVID-19. The sequence links TRBV6-6 to TRBJ1-2, with 7 middle bases fitting TRBD1. In nucleotides, the sequence is TGTGCCAGCAAGGGGGCAGGCTACACCTTC. Protein translation: CASKGAGYTF.